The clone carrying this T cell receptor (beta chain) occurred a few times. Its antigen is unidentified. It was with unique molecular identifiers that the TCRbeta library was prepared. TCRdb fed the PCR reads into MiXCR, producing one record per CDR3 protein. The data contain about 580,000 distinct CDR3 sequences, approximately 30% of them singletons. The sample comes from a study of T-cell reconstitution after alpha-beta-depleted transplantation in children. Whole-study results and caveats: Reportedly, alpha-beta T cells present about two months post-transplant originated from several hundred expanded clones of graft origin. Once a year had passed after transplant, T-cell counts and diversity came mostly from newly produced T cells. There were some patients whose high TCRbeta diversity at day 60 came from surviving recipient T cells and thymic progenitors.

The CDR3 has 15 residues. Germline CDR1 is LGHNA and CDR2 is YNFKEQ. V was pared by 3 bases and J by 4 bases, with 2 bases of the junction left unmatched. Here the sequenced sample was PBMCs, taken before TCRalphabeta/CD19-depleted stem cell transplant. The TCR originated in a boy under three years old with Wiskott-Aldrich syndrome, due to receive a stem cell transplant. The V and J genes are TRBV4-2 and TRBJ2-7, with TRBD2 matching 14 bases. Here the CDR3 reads CASSHRTSGRYEQYF. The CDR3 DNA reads TGTGCCAGCAGCCACCGGACTAGCGGGAGGTACGAGCAGTACTTC.